The 18 T cell receptor beta chains in this list originate from one sample, sequenced in a study of blood T cell repertoires in COVID-19. Only in-frame clones appear in the TCRdb table, and some are missing; sequencing was by immunoSEQ multiplex PCR. Of 130,000 or so clones in the sample, about four fifths are singletons; the top ten hold 10% to 15%. Sequencing was performed on peripheral blood. These receptors were taken from an older woman with acute or convalescent COVID-19.

V gene TRBV4-1 combines with J gene TRBJ2-5, with TRBD1 matching 12 bases. Trimming at V came to 6 bases and at J to 7 bases, leaving 6 bases not matched to a gene. This CDR3 is built from 14 residues. The germline V gene encodes CDR1 MGHRA and CDR2 YSYEKL. CDR3 loop: CASRGQGASRTQYF. The CDR3 region has the DNA TGCGCCAGCAGGGGACAGGGGGCTAGTAGGACCCAGTACTTC.

This chain connects TRBV20-1 to TRBJ2-3; 7 positions agree with TRBD2. The CDR3 has 15 residues. The J segment lost 6 bases and the V segment lost 3 bases, leaving 12 bases of the junction unmatched. The germline CDR1 and CDR2 sequences are DFQATT and SNEGSKA (reference sequence). CDR3 DNA: TGCAGTGCTAGTTCTCCGGGGAGGGTTCGGGATACGCAGTATTTT. Its translation is CSASSPGRVRDTQYF.

This chain joins TRBV19 and TRBJ1-5; 7 bases agree with TRBD1. The J segment lost 6 bases and the V segment lost 8 bases, leaving 7 bases of the junction unmatched. This CDR3 region has 13 residues. Germline V gives CDR1 LNHDA, CDR2 SQIVND (reference sequence). CDR3 sequence (DNA): TGTGCCAGTCGTACAGGGGCGGGTCAGCCCCAGCATTTT. Its protein is CASRTGAGQPQHF. The full variable domain, with the rest looked up from reference TRBV19 and TRBJ1-5, is DGGITQSPKYLFRKEGQNVTLSCEQNLNHDAMYWYRQDPGQGLRLIYYSQIVNDFQKGDIAEGYSVSREKKESFPLTVTSAQKNPTAFYLCASRTGAGQPQHFGDGTRLSIL.

The chain recombines TRBV20-1 with TRBJ2-7; possibly TRBD1 for D (5 bases). The germline V gene has CDR1 DFQATT and CDR2 SNEGSKA (reference sequence). CDR3 length: 13 amino acids. V lost 3 bases and J 0 bases, leaving 9 bases between the germline ends. The CDR3 is CSASNRGSYEQYV. The CDR3 DNA is TGCAGTGCTAGTAATAGGGGCTCCTACGAGCAGTACGTC.

J is TRBJ1-6 and V is TRBV15; 7 bases map to TRBD1. Looked up from germline, CDR1 is LNHNV and CDR2 is YYDKDF (reference sequence). The V segment lost 6 bases and the J segment 5 bases; nucleotides outside the gene matches: 7. This CDR3 comprises 15 residues. CDR3 nucleotide sequence: TGTGCCACCAGAGAGGGGGCACATAATAATTCACCCCTCCACTTT. This encodes CATREGAHNNSPLHF.

This rearrangement joins TRBV11-2 to TRBJ1-2; a weak D match, TRBD1 (6 bases). Germline CDR1 SGHAT, CDR2 FQNNGV. The CDR3 sequence is 16 residues long. The V end was cut by 5 bases, the J end by 1 base, with 17 bases between. CDR3 sequence (DNA): TGTGCCAGCAGCCCCATCTCCCGGACAGTTAACTATGGCTACACCTTC. This gives the protein CASSPISRTVNYGYTF. The full variable domain, with the rest looked up from reference TRBV11-2 and TRBJ1-2, is EAGVAQSPRYKIIEKRQSVAFWCNPISGHATLYWYQQILGQGPKLLIQFQNNGVVDDSQLPKDRFSAERLKGVDSTLKIQPAKLEDSAVYLCASSPISRTVNYGYTFGSGTRLTVV.

The chain links TRBV4-2 to TRBJ1-1; the D is unclear. The germline V gene encodes CDR1 LGHNA and CDR2 YNFKEQ. The CDR3 totals 15 residues. Trimming shortened V by 7 bases and J by 3 bases, and 18 bases separated the two germline ends. The CDR3 spells CASTPGIPGDTEAFF. CDR3 sequence (DNA): TGTGCCAGCACCCCGGGGATCCCTGGAGACACTGAAGCTTTCTTT.

This chain connects TRBV5-6 to TRBJ1-6; TRBD1 matches 7 bases. The CDR3 contains 15 residues. Germline values: CDR1 SGHDT, CDR2 YYEEEE. V gave up 4 bases and J gave up 7 bases; unmatched junction bases: 8. CDR3 sequence reads: CASSQDGTANSPLHF. The CDR3 DNA sequence: TGTGCCAGCAGCCAAGACGGGACAGCCAATTCACCCCTCCACTTT.

This clone was observed a handful of times. The chain has TRBV5-1 and TRBJ1-6; D gene unclear. Germline CDR1 is SGHRS and CDR2 is YFSETQ. The CDR3 is 18 amino acids. V lost 3 bases and J 0 bases, leaving 16 bases between the germline ends. The CDR3 protein is CASSWARRGGSYNSPLHF. In nucleotides, the CDR3 is TGCGCCAGCAGCTGGGCTCGGCGGGGTGGCTCCTATAATTCACCCCTCCACTTT.

The genes are TRBV6-5 and TRBJ1-3; TRBD1 might be the D (6 bases). V was pared by 6 bases and J by 3 bases, with 12 bases between. The CDR3 has 14 residues. From germline, CDR1 is MNHEY and CDR2 SVGAGI. The CDR3 nucleotides are TGTGCCAGCAGCTTACAGGGTTATGGAAACACCATATATTTT. Translation: CASSLQGYGNTIYF.

Written as DNA, the CDR3 is TGTGCCAGCAGTTCGACAGGGGGCTATGGCTACACCTTC. It specifies CASSSTGGYGYTF. V usage is TRBV12-3 or TRBV12-4 and J usage is TRBJ1-2; 9 bases fit TRBD1. Germline trimming cut 4 bases from V and 4 bases from J; bases unmatched to any gene: 1. There are 13 residues in the CDR3.

This chain joins TRBV19 and TRBJ2-5; 11 nucleotides align to TRBD2. J lost 4 bases, V lost 1 base, and 8 bases had no gene match. Germline V gene sequence: CDR1 LNHDA, CDR2 SQIVND (reference sequence). This CDR3 contains 17 residues. Here the CDR3 DNA reads TGTGCCAGTAGTATAGTTTACCTAGCGGGGGGTAGAGAGACCCAGTACTTC. This translates into CASSIVYLAGGRETQYF.

The chain employs TRBV5-1 and TRBJ2-3; no firm D call. CDR1 is SGHRS, CDR2 YFSETQ, per germline. The CDR3 totals 14 residues. V was trimmed by 2 bases and J by 4 bases, leaving 11 bases between them. This chain's CDR3 is CASSLDFAPDTQYF. For the CDR3, the DNA is TGCGCCAGCAGCTTAGACTTCGCCCCAGATACGCAGTATTTT.

Written as DNA, the CDR3 is TGTGCCAGCAGCTTGGTGGGCGGCCAGGGGGAGACCCAGTACTTC. The encoded protein is CASSLVGGQGETQYF. The V call is TRBV5-6, the J call TRBJ2-5; tentatively, D is TRBD1 (6 bases). CDR3 length equals 15 residues. Germline CDR1 SGHDT, CDR2 YYEEEE. Between the trimmed V and J ends, which lost 0 bases and 5 bases, there was a span of 14 bases.

This clone has just one count. This rearrangement joins TRBV5-1 to TRBJ2-5; 12 bases line up with TRBD1. The CDR3 runs to 16 residues. CDR1 is SGHRS and CDR2 is YFSETQ in the germline V gene. The junction had 4 bases not matched to a gene; V was cut back by 0 bases and J by 4 bases. The CDR3: CASSLVGTGGIETQYF. The DNA for the CDR3 is TGCGCCAGCAGCTTGGTAGGGACAGGGGGCATAGAGACCCAGTACTTC.

This chain joins TRBV5-1 and TRBJ1-3; tentative D call: TRBD1 (6 bases). The germline V gene has CDR1 SGHRS and CDR2 YFSETQ. The CDR3 spans 12 residues. Between the trimmed V and J ends, which lost 4 bases and 8 bases, there was a span of 10 bases. The CDR3 loop is CASSAKGDTIYF. Written as DNA, the CDR3 is TGCGCCAGCAGCGCCAAGGGGGACACCATATATTTT.

The chain recombines TRBV2 with TRBJ2-1; 11 bases are a match to TRBD2. The length of the CDR3 is 15 residues. After removal of 7 bases from V and 6 bases from J, the junction contained 8 bases not matched to a gene. Per germline, CDR1 SNHLY and CDR2 FYNNEI. The CDR3 sequence is CASNQATSGANEQFF. In DNA form, the CDR3 reads TGTGCCAGCAACCAGGCGACTAGCGGGGCCAATGAGCAGTTCTTC.

CDR3 DNA sequence: TGTGCCAGCAGCTTGAAAAACAGCCTTAGTTATCAGCCCCAGCATTTT. The encoded protein is CASSLKNSLSYQPQHF. The chain is built from TRBV5-6 and TRBJ1-5, with D unresolved. Deletions cut 1 base from V and 5 bases from J, with 16 bases between. Germline CDR1 is SGHDT and CDR2 is YYEEEE. CDR3 size: 16 residues.